This paragraph covers one T cell receptor beta chain sequence. Its antigen is as yet unknown. This CDR3 has 17 residues. The J segment lost 5 bases and the V segment lost 3 bases, leaving 14 bases of the junction unmatched. The germline V gene encodes CDR1 MDHEN and CDR2 SYDVKM. The data are from a study of OX40 agonist ivuxolimab in advanced cancers. Across the whole study: Partial responses were achieved by three patients: one hepatocellular carcinoma, two cutaneous melanoma. The study's findings and limits: Dose levels from 0.1 to 3.0 mg/kg saw CD4+ and CD8+ blood T cells expand clonally by week 6. CD8+ T cells were the subset that, on average, had more expanded clones than CD4+.

Repertoires were generated with immunoSEQ multiplex PCR, while TCRdb's copy carries only in-frame clones and drops some. This repertoire shows some 66,000 clones, 80% to 85% found once; its top ten account for about 2.5%. V gene TRBV28 combines with J gene TRBJ2-7, with 9 bases that match TRBD2. The sequences come from CD4+ or CD8+ T cells sorted from blood, collected in a trial of the OX40 agonist ivuxolimab. This clonotype was obtained from an adult with an advanced solid tumor such as melanoma, head and neck, liver or kidney cancer. The CDR3 DNA is TGTGCCAGCAGTTTCGACAGGGTAGGTCTAGCGGGAAACGAGCAGTACTTC. This codes for CASSFDRVGLAGNEQYF.